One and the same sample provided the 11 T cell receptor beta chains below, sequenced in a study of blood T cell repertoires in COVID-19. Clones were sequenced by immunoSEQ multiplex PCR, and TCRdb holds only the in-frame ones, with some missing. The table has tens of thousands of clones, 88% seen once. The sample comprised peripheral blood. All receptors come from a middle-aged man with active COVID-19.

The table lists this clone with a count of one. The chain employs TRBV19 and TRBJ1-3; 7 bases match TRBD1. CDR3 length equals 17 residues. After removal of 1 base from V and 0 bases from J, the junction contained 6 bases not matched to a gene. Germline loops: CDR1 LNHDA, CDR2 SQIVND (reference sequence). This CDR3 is CASSIGGRGFSGNTIYF. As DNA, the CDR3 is TGTGCCAGTAGTATAGGAGGCAGGGGGTTCTCTGGAAACACCATATATTTT.

The CDR3 sequence: CASTGNREGSDSYNSPLHF. The DNA for the CDR3 is TGCGCCAGCACGGGGAACAGGGAAGGCTCGGACTCCTATAATTCACCCCTCCACTTT. This chain joins TRBV23-1 and TRBJ1-6, with a tentative D call TRBD1 (6 bases). TRBV23-1 is identified as an open reading frame with a role that is uncertain. V was pared by 7 bases and J by 0 bases, with 22 bases between. There are 19 residues in the CDR3.

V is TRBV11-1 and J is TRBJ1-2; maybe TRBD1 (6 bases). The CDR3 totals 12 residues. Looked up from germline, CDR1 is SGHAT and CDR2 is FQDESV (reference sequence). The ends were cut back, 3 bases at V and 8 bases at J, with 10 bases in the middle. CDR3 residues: CASSFTGRGYTF. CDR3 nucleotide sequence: TGTGCCAGCAGCTTTACAGGGAGAGGCTACACCTTC.

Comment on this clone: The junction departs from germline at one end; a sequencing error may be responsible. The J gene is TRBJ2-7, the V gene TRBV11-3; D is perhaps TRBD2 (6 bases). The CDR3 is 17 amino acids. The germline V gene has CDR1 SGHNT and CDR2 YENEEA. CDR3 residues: CASSLEGPGDRSYEQYF. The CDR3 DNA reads TGTGCCAGCAGCCTAGAGGGCCCGGGAGATCGTAGCTACGAGCAGTACTTC.

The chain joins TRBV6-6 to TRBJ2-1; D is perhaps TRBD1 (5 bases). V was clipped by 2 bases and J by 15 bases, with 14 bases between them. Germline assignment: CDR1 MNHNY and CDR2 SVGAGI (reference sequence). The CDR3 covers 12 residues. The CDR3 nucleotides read TGTGCCAGCAGTTACGCCAGGGAAGCCAGGTTCTTC. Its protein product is CASSYAREARFF.

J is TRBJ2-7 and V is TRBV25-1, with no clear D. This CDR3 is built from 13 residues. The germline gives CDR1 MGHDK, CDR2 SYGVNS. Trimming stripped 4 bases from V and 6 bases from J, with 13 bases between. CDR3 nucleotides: TGTGCCAGCAGTGTTGTAGTCGGTAGCGAGCAGTACTTC. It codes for CASSVVVGSEQYF.

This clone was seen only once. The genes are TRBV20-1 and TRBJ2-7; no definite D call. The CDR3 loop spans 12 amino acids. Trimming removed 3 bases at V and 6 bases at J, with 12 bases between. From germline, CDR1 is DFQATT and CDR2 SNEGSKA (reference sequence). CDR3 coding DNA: TGCAGTGCTAGTCCGGTTAGTAGCGAGCAGTACGTC. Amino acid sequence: CSASPVSSEQYV.

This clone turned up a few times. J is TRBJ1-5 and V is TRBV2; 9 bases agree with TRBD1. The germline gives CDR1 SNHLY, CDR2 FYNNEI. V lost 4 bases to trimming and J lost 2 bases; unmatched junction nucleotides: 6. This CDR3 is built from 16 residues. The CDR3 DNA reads TGTGCCAGCAGTGCGGGGGACAGGGAAGGCAATCAGCCCCAGCATTTT. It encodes CASSAGDREGNQPQHF.

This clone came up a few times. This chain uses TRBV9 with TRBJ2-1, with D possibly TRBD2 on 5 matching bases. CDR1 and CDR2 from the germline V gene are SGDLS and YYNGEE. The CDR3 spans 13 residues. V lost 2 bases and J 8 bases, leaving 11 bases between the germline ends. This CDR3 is CASSVRARDEQFF. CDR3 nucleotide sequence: TGTGCCAGCAGCGTTCGCGCGAGGGATGAGCAGTTCTTC.

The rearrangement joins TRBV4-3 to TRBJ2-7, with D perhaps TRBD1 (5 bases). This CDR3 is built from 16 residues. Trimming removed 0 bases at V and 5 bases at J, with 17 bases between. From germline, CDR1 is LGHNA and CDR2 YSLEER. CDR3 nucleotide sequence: TGCGCCAGCAGCCAAGATTGGGGCTATAGAGCTGACGAGCAGTACTTC. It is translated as CASSQDWGYRADEQYF.

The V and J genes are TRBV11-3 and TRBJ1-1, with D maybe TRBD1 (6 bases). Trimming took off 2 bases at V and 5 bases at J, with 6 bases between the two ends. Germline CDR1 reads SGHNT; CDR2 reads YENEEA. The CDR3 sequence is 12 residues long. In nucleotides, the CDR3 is TGTGCCAGCAGCTTAAGGGGGACTGAAGCTTTCTTT. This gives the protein CASSLRGTEAFF.